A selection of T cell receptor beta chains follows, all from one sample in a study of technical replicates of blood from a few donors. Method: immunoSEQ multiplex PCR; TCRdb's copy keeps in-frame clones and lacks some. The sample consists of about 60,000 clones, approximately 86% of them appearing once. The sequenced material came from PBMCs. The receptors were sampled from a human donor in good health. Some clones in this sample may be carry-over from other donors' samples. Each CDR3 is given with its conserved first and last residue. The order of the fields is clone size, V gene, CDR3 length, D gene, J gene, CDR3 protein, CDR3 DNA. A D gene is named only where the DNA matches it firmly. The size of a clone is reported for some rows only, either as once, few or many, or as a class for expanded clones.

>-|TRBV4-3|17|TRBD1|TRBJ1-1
CASSRVGQPIQNTEAFF
TGCGCCAGCAGCCGCGTGGGACAGCCAATACAGAACACTGAAGCTTTCTTT
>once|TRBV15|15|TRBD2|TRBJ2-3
CATSRSGGARDTQYF
TGTGCCACCAGCCGAAGCGGGGGGGCCAGAGATACGCAGTATTTT
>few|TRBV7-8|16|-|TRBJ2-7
CASSLARRLSRGEQYF
TGTGCCAGCAGCTTAGCTAGACGGCTGTCCCGCGGCGAGCAGTACTTC
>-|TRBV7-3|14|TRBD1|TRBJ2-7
CASSLSGTGDEQYF
TGTGCCAGCAGCTTGTCCGGGACAGGGGACGAGCAGTACTTC
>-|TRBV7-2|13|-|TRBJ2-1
CASSLGLYNEQFF
TGTGCCAGCAGCTTAGGGCTCTACAATGAGCAGTTCTTC
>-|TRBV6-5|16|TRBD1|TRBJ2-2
CASSYWTGGLTGELFF
TGTGCCAGCAGTTACTGGACAGGGGGTCTTACCGGGGAGCTGTTTTTT
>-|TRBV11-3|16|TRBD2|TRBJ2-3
CASSLNNAGASDTQYF
TGTGCCAGCAGCTTAAACAACGCGGGAGCTTCAGATACGCAGTATTTT
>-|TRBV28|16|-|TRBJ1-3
CASSLQSTGSGNTIYF
TGTGCCAGCAGTTTACAATCGACAGGCTCTGGAAACACCATATATTTT
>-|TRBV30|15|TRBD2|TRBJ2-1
CAWSLGLAGGGEQFF
TGTGCCTGGAGTCTCGGGCTAGCGGGAGGCGGTGAGCAGTTCTTC
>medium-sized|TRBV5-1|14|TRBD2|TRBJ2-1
CASSFSGAYNEQFF
TGCGCCAGCAGCTTTAGCGGGGCATACAATGAGCAGTTCTTC
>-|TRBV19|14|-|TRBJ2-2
CASARRGYTGELFF
TGTGCCAGTGCCCGCCGGGGATACACCGGGGAGCTGTTTTTT
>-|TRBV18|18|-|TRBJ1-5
CASSPRGRQEGRNQPQHF
TGTGCCAGCTCACCAAGGGGAAGACAGGAAGGGCGGAATCAGCCCCAGCATTTT
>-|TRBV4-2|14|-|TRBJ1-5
CASSQDAGNQPQHF
TGTGCCAGCAGCCAAGATGCAGGGAATCAGCCCCAGCATTTT
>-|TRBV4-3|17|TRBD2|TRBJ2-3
CASSHYGGLAGGYTQYF
TGCGCCAGCAGCCACTATGGGGGACTAGCGGGGGGATATACGCAGTATTTT
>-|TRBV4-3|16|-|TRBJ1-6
CASSQDLTGYNSPLHF
TGCGCCAGCAGCCAAGATCTTACAGGGTATAATTCACCCCTCCACTTT
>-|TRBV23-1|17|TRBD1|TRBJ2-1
CASSQDTGTETYNEQFF
TGCGCCAGCAGTCAGGACACCGGGACAGAAACCTACAATGAGCAGTTCTTC
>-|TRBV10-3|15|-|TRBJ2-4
CAISDPTGAKNIQYF
TGTGCCATCAGTGATCCAACAGGAGCCAAAAACATTCAGTACTTC
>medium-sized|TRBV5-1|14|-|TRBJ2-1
CASSSSGAYNEQFF
TGCGCCAGCAGCTCCTCGGGAGCGTACAATGAGCAGTTCTTC
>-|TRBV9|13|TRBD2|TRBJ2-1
CASSGTSDNEQFF
TGTGCCAGCAGCGGTACTAGCGACAATGAGCAGTTCTTC
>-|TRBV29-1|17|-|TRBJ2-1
CSVEDLLLLKGGNEQFF
TGCAGCGTTGAAGATCTCTTACTTTTGAAAGGAGGGAATGAGCAGTTCTTC
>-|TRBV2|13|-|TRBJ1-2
CASREAFNYGYTF
TGTGCCAGCAGAGAGGCATTTAACTATGGCTACACCTTC
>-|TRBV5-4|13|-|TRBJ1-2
CASSLNSNYGYTF
TGTGCCAGCAGCTTGAACAGCAACTATGGCTACACCTTC
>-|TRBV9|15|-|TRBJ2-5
CASSAFQGQGETQYF
TGTGCCAGCAGCGCATTCCAAGGGCAGGGAGAGACCCAGTACTTC
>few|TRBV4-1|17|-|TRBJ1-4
CASSHMFLTATNEKLFF
TGCGCCAGCAGCCACATGTTCCTAACAGCAACTAATGAAAAACTGTTTTTT
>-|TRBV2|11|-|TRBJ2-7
CASTETYEQYF
TGTGCCAGCACAGAAACGTACGAGCAGTACTTC
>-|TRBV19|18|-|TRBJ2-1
CASSRDPPLAGGRNEQFF
TGTGCCAGTAGCCGGGACCCTCCACTAGCAGGAGGAAGGAATGAGCAGTTCTTC
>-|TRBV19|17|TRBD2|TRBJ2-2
CASTNPRAGGNTGELFF
TGTGCCAGTACCAACCCCAGGGCGGGGGGAAACACCGGGGAGCTGTTTTTT
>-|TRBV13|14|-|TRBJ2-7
CASSMMGAGYEQYF
TGTGCCAGCAGCATGATGGGGGCTGGCTACGAGCAGTACTTC
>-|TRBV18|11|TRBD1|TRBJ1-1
CASSTGVLAFF
TGTGCCAGCTCAACAGGGGTACTCGCTTTCTTT
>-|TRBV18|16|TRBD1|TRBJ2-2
CASSSRTGSSTGELFF
TGTGCCAGCTCATCCAGGACAGGGAGCAGCACCGGGGAGCTGTTTTTT
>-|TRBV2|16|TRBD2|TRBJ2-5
CASRSGLAGMEETQYF
TGTGCCAGCAGAAGTGGGTTAGCGGGGATGGAAGAGACCCAGTACTTC
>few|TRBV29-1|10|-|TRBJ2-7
CSVRRDEQYF
TGCAGCGTTCGACGGGACGAGCAGTACTTC
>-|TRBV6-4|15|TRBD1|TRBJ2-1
CASSDAQGATDEQFF
TGTGCCAGCAGTGACGCACAGGGGGCTACGGATGAGCAGTTCTTC
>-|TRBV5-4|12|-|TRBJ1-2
CASSLRGYGYTF
TGTGCCAGCAGCTTGAGGGGCTATGGCTACACCTTC
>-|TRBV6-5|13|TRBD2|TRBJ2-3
CASSYSGTDTQYF
TGTGCCAGCAGTTATAGCGGGACAGATACGCAGTATTTT
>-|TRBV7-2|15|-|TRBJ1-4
CASSKRQATNEKLFF
TGTGCCAGCAGCAAACGACAGGCAACTAATGAAAAACTGTTTTTT
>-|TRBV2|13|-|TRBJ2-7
CASSDGSVNEQYF
TGTGCCAGCAGTGATGGGAGTGTGAACGAGCAGTACTTC
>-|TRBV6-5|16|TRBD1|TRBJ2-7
CASSYSGTGGVYEQYF
TGTGCCAGCAGTTACTCAGGGACAGGGGGCGTCTACGAGCAGTACTTC
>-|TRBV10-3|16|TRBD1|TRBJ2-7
CAISEPGQEWNYEQYF
TGTGCCATCAGTGAACCTGGACAGGAATGGAACTACGAGCAGTACTTC
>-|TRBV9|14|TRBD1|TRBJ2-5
CASSDLRGLETQYF
TGTGCCAGCAGCGACCTCAGGGGGTTGGAGACCCAGTACTTC
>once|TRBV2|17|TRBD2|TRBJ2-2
CASSPGLAGAGTGELFF
TGTGCCAGCAGTCCGGGACTAGCGGGAGCTGGCACCGGGGAGCTGTTTTTT
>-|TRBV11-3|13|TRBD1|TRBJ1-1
CASSSTGDTEAFF
TGTGCCAGCAGCTCGACAGGGGACACTGAAGCTTTCTTT